The rows below give T cell receptor beta chains drawn from one sample of a study of blood T cell repertoires in COVID-19. The method was immunoSEQ multiplex PCR; TCRdb's version includes in-frame clones alone and lacks a portion of them. The data show around 100,000 clones, roughly four fifths seen once. The material sequenced was peripheral blood. The receptors derive from a man in his sixties with acute or convalescent COVID-19. Both conserved end residues are part of each CDR3. The D gene is left open where the match is weak. Size values are once, few and many counts, or a class for expanded clones, and some rows have none.

V gene: TRBV2; J gene: TRBJ1-6; D gene: TRBD1; clone size: NA; CDR3 DNA: TGTGCCAGCCGCGGGACAGTTAATAATTCACCCCTCCACTTT; CDR3 protein: CASRGTVNNSPLHF
V gene: TRBV6-1; J gene: TRBJ2-2; D gene: NA; clone size: few; CDR3 DNA: TGTGCCAGCAGTGAAGCATGGAGCACCGGGGAGCTGTTTTTT; CDR3 protein: CASSEAWSTGELFF
V gene: TRBV5-1; J gene: TRBJ2-1; D gene: TRBD2; clone size: NA; CDR3 DNA: TGCGCCAGCAGCCCAGGCGGCGGGGGGCCTTACAATGAGCAGTTCTTC; CDR3 protein: CASSPGGGGPYNEQFF
V gene: TRBV20-1; J gene: TRBJ2-2; D gene: TRBD2; clone size: NA; CDR3 DNA: TGCAGTGCTAGTCACTTCCTAGCGGGAGAGACCGGGGAGCTGTTTTTT; CDR3 protein: CSASHFLAGETGELFF
V gene: TRBV28; J gene: TRBJ1-5; D gene: TRBD1; clone size: NA; CDR3 DNA: TGTGCCAGCAGTCCCCCGGGACAGGGTTATCAGCCCCAGCATTTT; CDR3 protein: CASSPPGQGYQPQHF
V gene: TRBV21-1; J gene: TRBJ2-7; D gene: NA; clone size: NA; CDR3 DNA: TGTGCCAGCGGACAGAACGGGTACTTC; CDR3 protein: CASGQNGYF
V gene: TRBV7-9; J gene: TRBJ1-1; D gene: TRBD1; clone size: NA; CDR3 DNA: TGTGCCAGCAGCTTAGAGGGGACAGGGGCTGCTTTCTTT; CDR3 protein: CASSLEGTGAAFF
V gene: TRBV10-2; J gene: TRBJ1-1; D gene: NA; clone size: NA; CDR3 DNA: TGCGCCAGCAGTGAGGGCATTAACACTGAAGCTTTCTTT; CDR3 protein: CASSEGINTEAFF
V gene: TRBV9; J gene: TRBJ1-2; D gene: NA; clone size: NA; CDR3 DNA: TGTGCCAGCAGCGTTGACAGCTCCTATGGCTACACCTTC; CDR3 protein: CASSVDSSYGYTF
V gene: TRBV28; J gene: TRBJ2-4; D gene: TRBD2; clone size: NA; CDR3 DNA: TGTGCCAGCACGTTAGCGGGGCCCATACAGGGCAAAAACATTCAGTACTTC; CDR3 protein: CASTLAGPIQGKNIQYF
V gene: TRBV10-3; J gene: TRBJ1-1; D gene: TRBD1; clone size: NA; CDR3 DNA: TGTGCCATCAGTGATTTGGGACAGGGGAACACTGAAGCTTTCTTT; CDR3 protein: CAISDLGQGNTEAFF
V gene: TRBV30; J gene: TRBJ2-3; D gene: TRBD1; clone size: NA; CDR3 DNA: TGTGCCTGGAGCCGAGCCAGGGGGCTTTCAGATACGCAGTATTTT; CDR3 protein: CAWSRARGLSDTQYF
V gene: TRBV7-6; J gene: TRBJ2-1; D gene: TRBD2; clone size: NA; CDR3 DNA: TGTGCCAGCAGCTTAGGCGGGAGGGCCAATGAGCAGTTCTTC; CDR3 protein: CASSLGGRANEQFF
V gene: TRBV5-4; J gene: TRBJ2-7; D gene: NA; clone size: NA; CDR3 DNA: TGTGCCAGCAGCTTGGGGGGGAGGCTGACGATCTACGAGCAGTACTTC; CDR3 protein: CASSLGGRLTIYEQYF
V gene: TRBV6-5; J gene: TRBJ2-1; D gene: TRBD2; clone size: NA; CDR3 DNA: TGTGCCAGCCGACTAGCGGGAGGGCCATACAATGAGCAGTTCTTC; CDR3 protein: CASRLAGGPYNEQFF
V gene: TRBV6-5; J gene: TRBJ1-3; D gene: NA; clone size: NA; CDR3 DNA: TGTGCCAGCAGTAGGACAAGCAAGTCTGGAAACACCATATATTTT; CDR3 protein: CASSRTSKSGNTIYF
V gene: TRBV15; J gene: TRBJ2-2; D gene: TRBD2; clone size: NA; CDR3 DNA: TGTGCCACCAGCAGAGACCTGGGGGGGGAGAGTACCGGGGAGCTGTTTTTT; CDR3 protein: CATSRDLGGESTGELFF
V gene: TRBV30; J gene: TRBJ1-2; D gene: NA; clone size: NA; CDR3 DNA: TGTGCCTGGAGTGAACAGACAACTAACTATGGCTACACCTTC; CDR3 protein: CAWSEQTTNYGYTF
V gene: TRBV19; J gene: TRBJ2-1; D gene: TRBD2; clone size: once; CDR3 DNA: TGTGCCAGTAGGACTAGCGGGGGGCTACAGTTCTTC; CDR3 protein: CASRTSGGLQFF
V gene: TRBV6-5; J gene: TRBJ1-4; D gene: NA; clone size: NA; CDR3 DNA: TGTGCCAGCAGTCTAGCCCAAGGGAGAGAAAAACTGTTTTTT; CDR3 protein: CASSLAQGREKLFF
V gene: TRBV11-2; J gene: TRBJ1-2; D gene: NA; clone size: NA; CDR3 DNA: TGTGCCAGCAGCCCAGGACAGCACTATGGCTACACCTTC; CDR3 protein: CASSPGQHYGYTF
V gene: TRBV6-2/TRBV6-3; J gene: TRBJ1-5; D gene: TRBD1; clone size: NA; CDR3 DNA: TGTGCCAGCAGTTCTCTGGACAGGCCAAATCAGCCCCAGCATTTT; CDR3 protein: CASSSLDRPNQPQHF
V gene: TRBV6-5; J gene: TRBJ2-7; D gene: TRBD1; clone size: NA; CDR3 DNA: TGTGCCAGCAGTTACAGGGGGCAGGCCTACGAGCAGTACTTC; CDR3 protein: CASSYRGQAYEQYF
V gene: TRBV9; J gene: TRBJ2-1; D gene: TRBD2; clone size: once; CDR3 DNA: TGTGCCAGCAGCGTAGTGGCGGCGGGGAGGGCCTACAATGAGCAGTTCTTC; CDR3 protein: CASSVVAAGRAYNEQFF
V gene: TRBV5-1; J gene: TRBJ1-6; D gene: NA; clone size: NA; CDR3 DNA: TGCGCCAGCAGCTTGGGTGGGGGCGCCTATAATTCACCCCTCCACTTT; CDR3 protein: CASSLGGGAYNSPLHF
V gene: TRBV20-1; J gene: TRBJ1-1; D gene: NA; clone size: NA; CDR3 DNA: TGCAGTGCTAGTAGGCAGGGAATGACTGAAGCTTTCTTT; CDR3 protein: CSASRQGMTEAFF
V gene: TRBV5-1; J gene: TRBJ1-2; D gene: TRBD1; clone size: NA; CDR3 DNA: TGCGCCAGCACCATCCCAGGGGGCGAGGGCTACACCTTC; CDR3 protein: CASTIPGGEGYTF
V gene: TRBV6-5; J gene: TRBJ1-6; D gene: NA; clone size: NA; CDR3 DNA: TGTGCCAGCAGTTATAAGCCAGGCTTTTATAATTCACCCCTCCACTTT; CDR3 protein: CASSYKPGFYNSPLHF
V gene: TRBV5-6; J gene: TRBJ1-3; D gene: NA; clone size: NA; CDR3 DNA: TGTGCCAGCCTTCGCCGGGTTGGAAACACCATATATTTT; CDR3 protein: CASLRRVGNTIYF
V gene: TRBV29-1; J gene: TRBJ2-2; D gene: TRBD2; clone size: NA; CDR3 DNA: TGCAGCGTTGAAGTACAAGCGGGAGGAATTGGGGAGCTGTTTTTT; CDR3 protein: CSVEVQAGGIGELFF
V gene: TRBV5-5; J gene: TRBJ1-4; D gene: TRBD1; clone size: NA; CDR3 DNA: TGTGCCAGCAGCGACCGGGACAGGGGATTCGAAAAACTGTTTTTT; CDR3 protein: CASSDRDRGFEKLFF
V gene: TRBV19; J gene: TRBJ1-2; D gene: NA; clone size: NA; CDR3 DNA: TGTGCCAGTATGAATTCCCCCAGCTATGGCTACACCTTC; CDR3 protein: CASMNSPSYGYTF
V gene: TRBV27; J gene: TRBJ2-7; D gene: NA; clone size: NA; CDR3 DNA: TGTGCCAGCAGCCCAAGGGGGGGGGCTATCTACGAGCAGTACTTC; CDR3 protein: CASSPRGGAIYEQYF
V gene: TRBV30; J gene: TRBJ2-7; D gene: NA; clone size: NA; CDR3 DNA: TGTGCCTGGACGTCCGGGACAATTGCTTACGAGCAGTACTTC; CDR3 protein: CAWTSGTIAYEQYF
V gene: TRBV12-3/TRBV12-4; J gene: TRBJ1-4; D gene: NA; clone size: NA; CDR3 DNA: TGTGCCAGCACTAGAAGACAGGCCGAAAAACTGTTTTTT; CDR3 protein: CASTRRQAEKLFF
V gene: TRBV9; J gene: TRBJ2-1; D gene: TRBD2; clone size: NA; CDR3 DNA: TGTGCCAGCAGCCCATCCGGGACTAGCATGTACAATGAGCAGTTCTTC; CDR3 protein: CASSPSGTSMYNEQFF
V gene: TRBV12-3/TRBV12-4; J gene: TRBJ2-7; D gene: TRBD1; clone size: NA; CDR3 DNA: TGTGCCAGCAAAGGAACAGGGGGATACGAGCAGTACTTC; CDR3 protein: CASKGTGGYEQYF
V gene: TRBV7-3; J gene: TRBJ2-3; D gene: TRBD1; clone size: NA; CDR3 DNA: TGTGCCAGCAGCGCACAGACAGGGGTGACCACAGATACGCAGTATTTT; CDR3 protein: CASSAQTGVTTDTQYF
V gene: TRBV5-4; J gene: TRBJ2-3; D gene: NA; clone size: once; CDR3 DNA: TGTGCCAGCAGCTTGGTCGGAGGGAACGTAGGTACGCAGTATTTT; CDR3 protein: CASSLVGGNVGTQYF
V gene: TRBV7-9; J gene: TRBJ1-4; D gene: NA; clone size: NA; CDR3 DNA: TGTGCCAGCAGCTCTCGGACAGCTCCAAATGAAAAACTGTTTTTT; CDR3 protein: CASSSRTAPNEKLFF
V gene: TRBV18; J gene: TRBJ1-6; D gene: NA; clone size: NA; CDR3 DNA: TGTGCCAGCTCACCATTGGAGGGGCCGGGCTCACCCCTCCACTTT; CDR3 protein: CASSPLEGPGSPLHF
V gene: TRBV4-3; J gene: TRBJ2-3; D gene: NA; clone size: few; CDR3 DNA: TGCGCCAGCAGCCAAGGGAACTCGGGTAGCACAGATACGCAGTATTTT; CDR3 protein: CASSQGNSGSTDTQYF
V gene: TRBV5-1; J gene: TRBJ2-2; D gene: TRBD2; clone size: few; CDR3 DNA: TGCGCCAGCAGCTTGGCTGCGGGAGGTACCGGGGAGCTGTTTTTT; CDR3 protein: CASSLAAGGTGELFF
V gene: TRBV4-2; J gene: TRBJ2-5; D gene: TRBD2; clone size: NA; CDR3 DNA: TGTGCCAGCAGCCGGACTAGCGGGGATTCGTGGGAGACCCAGTACTTC; CDR3 protein: CASSRTSGDSWETQYF
V gene: TRBV5-1; J gene: TRBJ1-4; D gene: TRBD1; clone size: NA; CDR3 DNA: TGCGCCAGCAGCTTTTCCCAGACGGGACAGATTTCAACTAATGAAAAACTGTTTTTT; CDR3 protein: CASSFSQTGQISTNEKLFF
V gene: TRBV9; J gene: TRBJ2-2; D gene: NA; clone size: NA; CDR3 DNA: TGTGCCAGCAGCGGAGGAAACACCGGGGAGCTGTTTTTT; CDR3 protein: CASSGGNTGELFF
V gene: TRBV19; J gene: TRBJ1-2; D gene: NA; clone size: NA; CDR3 DNA: TGTGCCAGTAGTATGCGGTCCCAGGGAACTCTAAACTATGGCTACACCTTC; CDR3 protein: CASSMRSQGTLNYGYTF
V gene: TRBV28; J gene: TRBJ1-4; D gene: NA; clone size: few; CDR3 DNA: TGTGCCAGCAGTTTACCAGGTCGAATGTTTTTT; CDR3 protein: CASSLPGRMFF
V gene: TRBV25-1; J gene: TRBJ2-5; D gene: TRBD1; clone size: NA; CDR3 DNA: TGTGCCAGCAGTTTTCAGACAGGGGTAGAGACCCAGTACTTC; CDR3 protein: CASSFQTGVETQYF
V gene: TRBV2; J gene: TRBJ1-5; D gene: NA; clone size: NA; CDR3 DNA: TGTGCCAGCAGCCTAGATGGACAGTTCAATCAGCCCCAGCATTTT; CDR3 protein: CASSLDGQFNQPQHF
V gene: TRBV7-9; J gene: TRBJ1-6; D gene: NA; clone size: NA; CDR3 DNA: TGTGCCAGCAGCCTGGCTGGGGGACAAATTATGTCACCCCTCCACTTT; CDR3 protein: CASSLAGGQIMSPLHF
V gene: TRBV12-3/TRBV12-4; J gene: TRBJ1-2; D gene: NA; clone size: NA; CDR3 DNA: TGTGCCAGCAACGTCGGGAGGGGTGGCTACACCTTC; CDR3 protein: CASNVGRGGYTF
V gene: TRBV11-2; J gene: TRBJ1-6; D gene: TRBD1; clone size: NA; CDR3 DNA: TGTGCCAGCAGCTTATGGGGCAGGGGGAATTCACCCCTCCACTTT; CDR3 protein: CASSLWGRGNSPLHF
V gene: TRBV28; J gene: TRBJ1-5; D gene: NA; clone size: NA; CDR3 DNA: TGTGCCAGCAGCTCCCGGACAAGGGCTCTAAGATGG; CDR3 protein: CASSSRTRALRW